This is a list of T cell receptor beta chains from one sample in a study of T cells in Graves' hyperthyroidism and ophthalmopathy. TCRdb re-called the multiplex PCR reads through MiXCR, storing one row per CDR3 protein. The profile shows 450,000 to 650,000 distinct CDR3 sequences, 14% of them singletons. The sequencing sample was made of blood. These receptors were taken from a woman aged 18-29 years with Graves' ophthalmopathy. Each CDR3 is given with its conserved first and last residue. Each record gives: clone size, D gene, J gene, V gene, CDR3 DNA, CDR3 protein. The D gene is left open where the match is weak. Only part of the rows carry a size: once, few, many, or a class if the clone is expanded.

-	-	TRBJ1-5	TRBV11-1	TGTGCCAGCAGCTTGGGGGGGGTCAGACAGCCCCAGCATTTT	CASSLGGVRQPQHF
many	TRBD2	TRBJ2-1	TRBV12-3/TRBV12-4	TGTGCCAGCGACCAGGCGGGAGCAACGTACAATGAGCAGTTCTTC	CASDQAGATYNEQFF
-	TRBD2	TRBJ2-5	TRBV20-1	TGCAGTGCTAATAGACTAGCGGGAAGGAAGGAGACCCAGTACTTC	CSANRLAGRKETQYF
many	TRBD2	TRBJ2-7	TRBV20-1	TGCAGTGCTAGAGAGAGAAAGATCGGGGGACTAGCTACCTACGAGCAGTACTTC	CSARERKIGGLATYEQYF
-	-	TRBJ2-1	TRBV27	TGTGCCAGCAGTTTATACGCCGGAAAAAGCGAGTACAATGAGCAGTTCTTC	CASSLYAGKSEYNEQFF
many	-	TRBJ1-4	TRBV3-1	TGTGCCAGCAGCCTCGCAACTAATGAAAAACTGTTTTTT	CASSLATNEKLFF
few	TRBD1	TRBJ1-6	TRBV20-1	TGCAGTGCTAGAGGCTTCTGGGACAGGGGTAGAAGATCACCCCTCCACTTT	CSARGFWDRGRRSPLHF
many	TRBD2	TRBJ2-3	TRBV7-7	TGTGCTAGCAGCCTAGCGGGAGCAGATACGCAGTATTTT	CASSLAGADTQYF
many	TRBD2	TRBJ2-5	TRBV20-1	TGCAGTGCACCTCGGACTAGCGGGCCTCAAGAGACCCAGTACTTC	CSAPRTSGPQETQYF
few	TRBD2	TRBJ2-7	TRBV29-1	TGCAGCGTAGAACTAGCGGGAGCCTCCTACGAGCAGTACTTC	CSVELAGASYEQYF
-	-	TRBJ1-5	TRBV20-1	TGCAGTGCTAGAGATCCCAGGGGTCTCAATCAGCCCCAGCATTTT	CSARDPRGLNQPQHF
-	-	TRBJ1-5	TRBV20-1	TGCAGTGCTGGAGCCCTCGGTGGGGTAGATCAGCCCCAGCATTTT	CSAGALGGVDQPQHF
many	-	TRBJ1-1	TRBV19	TGTGCCAGTAGTATAGGAGGAATGAACACTGAAGCTTTCTTT	CASSIGGMNTEAFF
-	-	TRBJ2-3	TRBV10-3	TGTGCCACCCGACTAACAGATACGCAGTATTTT	CATRLTDTQYF
few	-	TRBJ2-1	TRBV18	TGTGCCAGCTCCGTTATCTCTGAGTACAATGAGCAGTTCTTC	CASSVISEYNEQFF
-	-	TRBJ1-2	TRBV4-1	TGCGCCAGCAGCCAAGTGGGGTTTGCTAACTATGGCTACACCTTC	CASSQVGFANYGYTF
-	-	TRBJ1-6	TRBV6-1	TGTGCCAGCAGTGAACTTATGACCGACTATAATTCACCCCTCCACTTT	CASSELMTDYNSPLHF
many	-	TRBJ2-5	TRBV20-1	TGCAGTGCTGGCGCTAGTGTTGGGGAGACCCAGTACTTC	CSAGASVGETQYF
few	TRBD2	TRBJ2-1	TRBV20-1	TGCAGTGCTAGCGGGCTAGCGGGCGATACCTACAATGAGCAGTTCTTC	CSASGLAGDTYNEQFF
few	TRBD1	TRBJ2-3	TRBV14	TGTGCCAGCAGCCTTTACGGACAGGGGCTCTCTAGCACAGATACGCAGTATTTT	CASSLYGQGLSSTDTQYF
many	-	TRBJ1-5	TRBV15	TGTGCCACCAGCAGAGATCGAGGCCCGGGGCAGCCCCAGCATTTT	CATSRDRGPGQPQHF
-	TRBD1	TRBJ2-7	TRBV5-1	TGCGCCAGCAGCCCAGGACAGGGAGGAACCTACGAGCAGTACTTC	CASSPGQGGTYEQYF
many	-	TRBJ1-6	TRBV12-3/TRBV12-4	TGTGCCAGCAGCTCCACTCAAGACGGGGACCCGAATTCACCCCTCCACTTT	CASSSTQDGDPNSPLHF
many	-	TRBJ1-1	TRBV11-2	TGTGCCAGCAGCCCCCGGATGAACACTGAAGCTTTCTTT	CASSPRMNTEAFF
few	TRBD2	TRBJ2-1	TRBV7-9	TGTGCCAGCAGCTTAAATCTGGGACTAGCGGCGCTTGAGCAGTTCTTC	CASSLNLGLAALEQFF
-	-	TRBJ2-7	TRBV4-1	TGCGCCAGCAGCCAAGGGCAGGTTTCCTACGAGCAGTACTTC	CASSQGQVSYEQYF
many	TRBD2	TRBJ2-1	TRBV12-3/TRBV12-4	TGTGCCAGCAGTTTAGTAGCGGGAGGGGATGAGCAGTTCTTC	CASSLVAGGDEQFF
-	-	TRBJ2-1	TRBV27	TGTGCCAGCAGTTTCAGGGCGGCGTGGACTTATGAGCAGTTCTTC	CASSFRAAWTYEQFF
few	-	TRBJ2-5	TRBV9	TGTGCCAGCAGCGTACCCCCTGGAGAGACCCAGTACTTC	CASSVPPGETQYF
many	TRBD1	TRBJ2-3	TRBV5-1	TGCGCCAGCAGCTACCAGGGGGATCCTAGCACAGATACGCAGTATTTT	CASSYQGDPSTDTQYF
few	TRBD1	TRBJ2-7	TRBV7-9	TGTGCCAGCAGTTCCGACAGGGAATCGTACGAGCAGTACTTC	CASSSDRESYEQYF
many	-	TRBJ1-1	TRBV12-3/TRBV12-4	TGTGCCAGCAGATTGACACCGGGGGCCCGGGGAGCTTTCTTT	CASRLTPGARGAFF
-	TRBD2	TRBJ2-1	TRBV15	TGTGCCACCAGCAGTAAAGGACTAGCGGGAGTTGAGTCCTACAATGAGCAGTTCTTC	CATSSKGLAGVESYNEQFF
few	-	TRBJ1-1	TRBV10-1	TGCGCCAGCAGTATCCAGAACACTGAAGCTTTCTTT	CASSIQNTEAFF
-	-	TRBJ1-2	TRBV29-1	TGCAGCTTCCGGGACCCACTAGGCTACACCTTC	CSFRDPLGYTF
-	TRBD2	TRBJ2-5	TRBV11-3	TGTGCCAGCAGCTTAGTCGGGGGGGGTGAGGCGGAGACCCAGTACTTC	CASSLVGGGEAETQYF
many	-	TRBJ1-5	TRBV2	TGTGCCAGCAGTGGAGAGTCAGGCCCTAAGCCCCAGCATTTT	CASSGESGPKPQHF
few	-	TRBJ1-1	TRBV4-1	TGCGCCAGCAGCCAAGAGGTAAGGGGAAATGAAGCTTTCTTT	CASSQEVRGNEAFF
-	TRBD1	TRBJ2-7	TRBV28	TGTGCCAGCAGTTCTCTGGTCAGGGGGCACTACGAGCAGTACTTC	CASSSLVRGHYEQYF
many	-	TRBJ1-5	TRBV6-2/TRBV6-3	TGTGCCAGCAGTTTATCCGTTGGGCAGCCCCAGCATTTT	CASSLSVGQPQHF
many	TRBD2	TRBJ2-2	TRBV3-1	TGTGCCAGCAGTACTAGCGGGAGTTCCGGGGAGCTGTTTTTT	CASSTSGSSGELFF
many	-	TRBJ1-1	TRBV18	TGTGCCAGCTCACTATCCCCCCCACAGGAAGCTTTCTTT	CASSLSPPQEAFF
-	TRBD1	TRBJ1-1	TRBV5-8	TGTGCCAGCAGCTTCCTGGACAGGGGGAACACTGAAGCTTTCTTT	CASSFLDRGNTEAFF
few	-	TRBJ2-3	TRBV30	TGTGCCTGGAGAACCCTGACGGATACGCAGTATTTT	CAWRTLTDTQYF
many	TRBD1	TRBJ1-5	TRBV12-3/TRBV12-4	TGTGCCAGCAGTCCCAGCCGGGACAGGGGGACTCAGCCCCAGCATTTT	CASSPSRDRGTQPQHF
many	TRBD2	TRBJ2-3	TRBV7-9	TGTGCCAGCAGTTACACGGGACTAGCTACAGATACGCAGTATTTT	CASSYTGLATDTQYF
few	-	TRBJ1-2	TRBV14	TGTGCCAGCAGCCGGATGGACAGTTTAATCTATGGCTACACCTTC	CASSRMDSLIYGYTF
many	TRBD1	TRBJ2-7	TRBV6-1	TGTGCCAGCAGGCCGGGACAGGCGAGTGTGTACGAGCAGTACTTC	CASRPGQASVYEQYF
many	TRBD2	TRBJ2-7	TRBV7-6	TGTGCCAGCAGCGAGGGACTAGCGGGAGGAGGGTACGAGCAGTACTTC	CASSEGLAGGGYEQYF
many	-	TRBJ2-2	TRBV27	TGTGCCAGCCGGACAGAGGTACACACCGGGGAGCTGTTTTTT	CASRTEVHTGELFF
-	-	TRBJ1-4	TRBV18	TGTGCCAGCTCACCGGGGCTCCGGGGAACTAATGAAAAACTGTTTTTT	CASSPGLRGTNEKLFF
many	TRBD2	TRBJ2-7	TRBV28	TGTGCCAGCAGTTTATTTGTCCTAGCGGGAGACGAGCAGTACTTC	CASSLFVLAGDEQYF
many	-	TRBJ1-2	TRBV3-1	TGTGCCAGCAGCCAAGAGGGAAATAACTATGGCTACACCTTC	CASSQEGNNYGYTF
many	TRBD1	TRBJ1-2	TRBV28	TGTGCCAGCAGCACCGGTACCAGATGGACAGGGGTGGGAGTAGGCTACACCTTC	CASSTGTRWTGVGVGYTF
few	-	TRBJ1-6	TRBV18	TGTGCCAGCTCGGGGACCGGGGATTCACCCCTCCACTTT	CASSGTGDSPLHF